This T cell receptor beta chain appears in the sequencing data of a study of T cells after yellow fever vaccination. Study at large: Researchers used SMART-Seq v4 Ultra Low Input to prepare fractions that had low cell numbers.

Trimming took 0 bases from V and 4 from J, leaving 10 bases between them. The CDR3 runs 15 residues. The V gene's germline CDR1 is LGHNA and CDR2 YNFKEQ. Whole-study findings and limits: A weaker but faster secondary response was observed, peaking on day 5 versus 15. Shared CD4/CD8 clonotypes were a small share, likely from convergent recombination.

The study made its TCR cDNA through 5'RACE template switching. That step introduced a universal primer site along with UMIs. TCRdb redid the calling of the 5' RACE reads with MiXCR, one entry per CDR3 protein. The sample consists of over 65,000 distinct CDR3 sequences, more than 10% of them appearing once. Sequenced here: CD8+ T cells not binding an NS4B(214-222) dextramer, sorted from PBMCs, sampled roughly 23 days after the first yellow fever vaccination. V usage is TRBV4-2 and J usage is TRBJ1-5, with a tentative D call TRBD1 (5 bases). This clonotype was sampled from a man aged 18 to 29 who received the YFV17D yellow fever vaccine. The CDR3 region is CASSQDRQSNQPQHF. CDR3 nucleotides: TGTGCCAGCAGCCAAGATCGACAGAGTAATCAGCCCCAGCATTTT.